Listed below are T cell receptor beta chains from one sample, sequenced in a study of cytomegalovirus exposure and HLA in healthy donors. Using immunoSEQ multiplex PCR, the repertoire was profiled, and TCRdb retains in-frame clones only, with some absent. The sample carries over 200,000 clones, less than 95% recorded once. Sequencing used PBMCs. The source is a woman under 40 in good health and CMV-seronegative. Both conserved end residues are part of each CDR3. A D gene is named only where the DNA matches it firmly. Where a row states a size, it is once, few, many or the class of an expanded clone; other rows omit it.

TGTGCCAGCATATATCTTGAGACAGCTTCCTACGAGCAGTACTTC,CASIYLETASYEQYF,TRBJ2-7,-,TRBV6-1,-
TGTGCCAGCAGCTCCCCCGGGACTAGATCAGATACGCAGTATTTT,CASSSPGTRSDTQYF,TRBJ2-3,-,TRBV5-4,TRBD2
TGTGCCAGCAGGGATATAGCTTGGCCAAGCGAGCAGTACTTC,CASRDIAWPSEQYF,TRBJ2-7,-,TRBV27,-
TGCGCCAGCAGCTTGGAAGGACAGGGTAACGAGCAGTACTTC,CASSLEGQGNEQYF,TRBJ2-7,-,TRBV5-1,TRBD1
TGTGCCAGCAGCTCCGGACAGGCTAACTATGGCTACACCTTC,CASSSGQANYGYTF,TRBJ1-2,-,TRBV7-2,TRBD1
TGTGCCAGCAGGAATCCAGGGCAGCCCCAGCATTTT,CASRNPGQPQHF,TRBJ1-5,once,TRBV27,-
TGTGCCAGCAGCTTATATAGCGGTCTAGCGGCCTACGGCGGGGAGCTGTTTTTT,CASSLYSGLAAYGGELFF,TRBJ2-2,-,TRBV13,TRBD2
TGTGCCAGCAGCCAGAATCGAGCTCTTGCCGGTTACGAGCAGTACTTC,CASSQNRALAGYEQYF,TRBJ2-7,-,TRBV11-2,-
TGTGCCAGCAGTCCTAGCGGGATACCCGACTACGAGCAGTACTTC,CASSPSGIPDYEQYF,TRBJ2-7,many,TRBV28,TRBD2
TGTGCCTTACCCGACAGTTCGAGAAACACCGGGGAGCTGTTTTTT,CALPDSSRNTGELFF,TRBJ2-2,-,TRBV30,-
TGTGCCAGCAGCTTGACTAGCGCCTCCTACAATGAGCAGTTCTTC,CASSLTSASYNEQFF,TRBJ2-1,-,TRBV7-2,TRBD2
TGTGCCAGCAGCCCCCGCCCTGGTACCTACGAGCAGTACTTC,CASSPRPGTYEQYF,TRBJ2-7,-,TRBV7-6,-
TGTGCCAGCAGCCACCGGCCAGGGGGCCTCTACGAGCAGTACTTC,CASSHRPGGLYEQYF,TRBJ2-7,-,TRBV14,TRBD1